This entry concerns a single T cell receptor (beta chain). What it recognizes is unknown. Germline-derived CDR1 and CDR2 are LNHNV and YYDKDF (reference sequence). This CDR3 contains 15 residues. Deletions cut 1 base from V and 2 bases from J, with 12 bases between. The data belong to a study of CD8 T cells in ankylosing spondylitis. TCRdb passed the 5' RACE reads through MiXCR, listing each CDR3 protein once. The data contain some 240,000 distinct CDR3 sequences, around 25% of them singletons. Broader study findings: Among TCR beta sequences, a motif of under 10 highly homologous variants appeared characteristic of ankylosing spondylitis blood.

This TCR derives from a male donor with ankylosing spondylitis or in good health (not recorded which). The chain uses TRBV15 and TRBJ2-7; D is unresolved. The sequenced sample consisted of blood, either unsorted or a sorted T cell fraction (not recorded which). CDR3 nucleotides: TGTGCCACCAGCAGAGTGGTAGGGCCACCCTACGAGCAGTACTTC. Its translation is CATSRVVGPPYEQYF.